This TCR beta chain derives from a study of OX40 agonist ivuxolimab in advanced cancers. Background on the study: Therapy given before enrollment (anti-PD-1, anti-PD-L1 or anti-CTLA-4) was allowed, and approximately 40% had some. Findings and caveats of the study: The study observed clonal expansion of CD4+ and CD8+ blood T cells by week 6 at 0.1 to 3.0 mg/kg.

No patient had autoimmune disease or received systemic immunosuppression. Sampling times: baseline, cycle 4 day 1, cycle 7 day 1. TCRdb's copy holds only in-frame clones and misses some; the assay was immunoSEQ multiplex PCR. The data contain roughly 70,000 clones, 75% to 90% of them singletons. About this clone itself: Its antigen is as yet unknown.

The CDR3 totals 16 residues. The V end was cut by 2 bases, the J end by 0 bases, with 11 bases between. Germline V gene data show CDR1 as SGHAT and CDR2 as FQNNGV. The sample in question was CD4+ or CD8+ T cells sorted from blood, obtained in a trial of the OX40 agonist ivuxolimab. The chain is built from TRBV11-2 and TRBJ1-5; unclear D gene. This TCR came from an adult with an advanced solid tumor such as melanoma, head and neck, liver or kidney cancer. The CDR3 nucleotides are TGTGCCAGCAGCTTATGGGCAGAGAATAGCAATCAGCCCCAGCATTTT. Translating gives CASSLWAENSNQPQHF.